One and the same sample provided the 17 T cell receptor beta chains below, sequenced in a study of T-cell memory formation after mild COVID-19. TCRdb fed the 5' RACE reads into MiXCR, producing one record per CDR3 protein. Of over 350,000 distinct CDR3 sequences listed, around 24% are singletons. Sequenced material: PBMCs or a T cell subset sorted from them (not recorded which). Every receptor here comes from an adult woman who had mild COVID-19 (a few samples of this study predate the infection). Cell type and time point are not known.

The rearrangement uses TRBV12-3 or TRBV12-4 and TRBJ2-7; 11 bases fit TRBD2. The V gene end was trimmed by 2 bases and the J gene end by 12 bases; junction bases not matched to a gene: 9. The CDR3 runs 14 residues. CDR3 in amino acids: CASSLSSGGPHLYF. The CDR3 DNA reads TGTGCCAGCAGTTTATCTAGCGGGGGGCCTCATTTGTACTTC.

This clonotype was recorded many times. This chain uses TRBV20-1 with TRBJ2-3; D is possibly TRBD2 (7 bases). V was shortened by 5 bases and J by 3 bases, with 15 bases between the two germline ends. Germline CDR1 is DFQATT and CDR2 is SNEGSKA (reference sequence). The CDR3 contains 14 residues. CDR3 DNA sequence: TGCAGTGCTCGGGGGAGGGGGAGGACAGATACGCAGTATTTT. This encodes CSARGRGRTDTQYF.

A few counts support this clonotype. The chain couples TRBV6-5 to TRBJ1-1; possible D gene TRBD1, 5 bases. The CDR3 runs to 13 residues. The germline V gene has CDR1 MNHEY and CDR2 SVGAGI. Deletions cut 2 bases from V and 7 bases from J, with 11 bases between. This CDR3 is CASSYPAGGEAFF. CDR3 coding DNA: TGTGCCAGCAGTTACCCGGCGGGGGGTGAAGCTTTCTTT.

This clonotype was detected a few times. This chain uses TRBV2 with TRBJ2-5; TRBD1 aligns across 9 bases. There are 13 residues in the CDR3. CDR1 is SNHLY and CDR2 is FYNNEI in the germline V gene. V trimming: 9 bases; J trimming: 4 bases; junction bases outside the gene matches: 6. This chain's CDR3 is CASSQGQGETQYF. CDR3 coding DNA: TGTGCCAGTAGCCAGGGACAGGGAGAGACCCAGTACTTC. The complete variable domain, with remaining parts taken from reference TRBV2 and TRBJ2-5, reads EPEVTQTPSHQVTQMGQEVILRCVPISNHLYFYWYRQILGQKVEFLVSFYNNEISEKSEIFDDQFSVERPDGSNFTLKIRSTKLEDSAMYFCASSQGQGETQYFGPGTRLLVL.

The genes are TRBV4-1 and TRBJ2-7, with a tentative D call TRBD2 (5 bases). Trimming removed 0 bases from V and 0 bases from J, with 12 bases in between. Germline assignment: CDR1 MGHRA and CDR2 YSYEKL. The CDR3 extends over 16 amino acids. CDR3 in amino acids: CASSQDQEAGSYEQYF. Here the CDR3 DNA reads TGCGCCAGCAGCCAAGATCAAGAGGCGGGCTCCTACGAGCAGTACTTC.

This clonotype was counted ten times or more. The chain links TRBV29-1 to TRBJ2-1, with D possibly called TRBD1 or TRBD2 (5 bases each). Germline loops: CDR1 SQVTM, CDR2 ANQGSEA. CDR3 length: 14 amino acids. Trimming removed 8 bases at V and 6 bases at J, with 20 bases between. The CDR3 loop is CSSAGAQHGNEQFF. DNA for the CDR3: TGCAGCTCTGCCGGGGCACAGCACGGCAATGAGCAGTTCTTC.

The chain links TRBV29-1 to TRBJ2-7; the D is unclear. The germline gives CDR1 SQVTM, CDR2 ANQGSEA. Trimming removed 4 bases at V and 6 bases at J, with 10 bases between. This CDR3 is built from 11 residues. CDR3 DNA: TGCAGCGTTGCGGGCCTAGGCGAGCAGTACTTC. It codes for CSVAGLGEQYF.

This chain links TRBV5-1 with TRBJ2-7, with no clear D. The V gene's germline CDR1 is SGHRS and CDR2 YFSETQ. This CDR3 has 20 residues. V was shortened by 0 bases and J by 2 bases, with 27 bases between the two germline ends. The CDR3 region is CASSLGPGSRPLWSAYEQYF. DNA of the CDR3: TGCGCCAGCAGCTTGGGGCCAGGAAGCCGACCGTTATGGTCTGCCTACGAGCAGTACTTC.

The chain joins TRBV7-9 to TRBJ1-1; D gene uncertain. Germline lookup yields CDR1 SEHNR and CDR2 FQNEAQ (reference sequence). Deletions cut 8 bases from V and 5 bases from J, with 18 bases between. This CDR3 region has 14 residues. The CDR3 here is CASWASTGITEAFF. The CDR3 DNA reads TGTGCCAGCTGGGCGTCGACGGGGATAACTGAAGCTTTCTTT.

The table lists this clonotype with a few counts. The rearrangement links TRBV4-1 to TRBJ1-4, with D unresolved. Germline CDR1 reads MGHRA; CDR2 reads YSYEKL. V was clipped by 3 bases and J by 6 bases, with 17 bases between them. CDR3 length: 16 residues. CDR3 region: CASSQSPGPGDEKLFF. For the CDR3, the DNA is TGCGCCAGCAGCCAGTCACCGGGCCCCGGCGATGAAAAACTGTTTTTT.

This clonotype was observed a few times. This rearrangement joins TRBV10-3 to TRBJ2-1, with a possible D match to TRBD2 (5 bases). Germline assignment: CDR1 ENHRY and CDR2 SYGVKD. This CDR3 comprises 13 residues. Trimming cost V 4 bases and J 8 bases, with 12 bases left between them. The CDR3 DNA reads TGTGCCATCAGTGTCCGGCAGGACTATGAGCAGTTCTTC. This gives the protein CAISVRQDYEQFF.

The chain's CDR3 is CASSYSPNTGANVLTF. The CDR3 nucleotides are TGTGCCAGCAGTTACTCCCCCAACACTGGGGCCAACGTCCTGACTTTC. The J gene is TRBJ2-6, the V gene TRBV6-5; D unclear. The CDR3 totals 16 residues. Germline V gives CDR1 MNHEY, CDR2 SVGAGI. With 0 bases removed from V and 2 bases from J, the gap between germline ends came to 8 bases.

A few counts support this clonotype. This chain links TRBV9 with TRBJ1-2; D call uncertain. The CDR3 runs 13 residues. V was pared by 0 bases and J by 2 bases, with 5 bases between. Looked up from germline, CDR1 is SGDLS and CDR2 is YYNGEE. The CDR3, as DNA: TGTGCCAGCAGCGTAGTCGGAAACTATGGCTACACCTTC. This translates into CASSVVGNYGYTF.

The chain recombines TRBV4-1 with TRBJ2-7, with 9 bases aligning to TRBD1. The V gene end was trimmed by 3 bases and the J gene end by 3 bases; junction bases not matched to a gene: 9. In germline, CDR1 is MGHRA, CDR2 YSYEKL. This CDR3 has 16 amino acids. The CDR3 DNA sequence: TGCGCCAGCAGCCAGGCGGCCGACAGGGGGGTCTACGAGCAGTACTTC. Protein: CASSQAADRGVYEQYF.

There are many counts of this clonotype. The rearrangement links TRBV6-5 to TRBJ2-7, with TRBD2 as a possible D gene (6 bases). Trimming took 5 bases from V and 2 from J, leaving 13 bases between them. The CDR3 contains 14 residues. Germline-derived CDR1 and CDR2 are MNHEY and SVGAGI. Written as DNA, the CDR3 is TGTGCCAGCAGTCGGGAGTCCAGGGCCTACGAGCAGTACTTC. Its protein is CASSRESRAYEQYF.

The J gene is TRBJ2-1, the V gene TRBV4-3; no definite D call. The V gene's germline CDR1 is LGHNA and CDR2 YSLEER. Trimming shortened V by 4 bases and J by 0 bases, and 13 bases separated the two germline ends. This CDR3 has 16 residues. This chain's CDR3 is CASSLNRWVSYNEQFF. The CDR3 DNA is TGCGCCAGCAGCCTCAACCGGTGGGTCTCCTACAATGAGCAGTTCTTC.

The J gene is TRBJ1-2, the V gene TRBV6-6; tentatively, D is TRBD1 (5 bases). This CDR3 has 15 residues. The V end lost 4 bases, the J end lost 2 bases, and 14 bases lay between the germline ends. Germline V gives CDR1 MNHNY, CDR2 SVGAGI (reference sequence). The CDR3 loop reads CASSSPPGGNYGYTF. CDR3 DNA: TGTGCCAGCAGTTCTCCCCCCGGGGGGAACTATGGCTACACCTTC.